This TCR beta chain was recovered during a study of blood T cells in healthy people across ages. The study, taken as a whole, reports: Comparison with aged donors showed that long-lived donors had more naive CD4+ cells and higher diversity. With age, beta diversity per million T cells declined roughly linearly, significantly by approximately 41.

Primed by a sample-barcoded 5' primer and a J-beta primer mix, a second PCR proceeded for roughly 7 to 12 cycles. Tags on each cDNA molecule came from a template-switch adaptor with 12 random nucleotides. TCRdb re-called the 5' RACE reads through MiXCR, storing one row per CDR3 protein. Counted here are about 1.8 million distinct CDR3 sequences, about 50% occurring once; the ten biggest clones make up approximately 2%. With regard to this clonotype: Its antigen is not known.

Germline V gene lookup returns CDR1 SGHTA and CDR2 FQGNSA. The V end was cut by 2 bases, the J end by 9 bases, with 25 bases between. This CDR3 has 17 residues. Sequences were obtained from blood. V gene TRBV7-2 combines with J gene TRBJ2-5; D call uncertain. The receptor's source is a woman in her 40s in good health. The CDR3 spells CASSLFLVGQQERSQYF. The CDR3 DNA is TGTGCCAGCAGCTTATTCCTGGTAGGCCAGCAAGAACGGTCCCAGTACTTC. Based on the CDR3 plus reference TRBV7-2 and TRBJ2-5, the full variable domain is GAGVSQSPSNKVTEKGKDVELRCDPISGHTALYWYRQSLGQGLEFLIYFQGNSAPDKSGLPSDRFSAERTGGSVSTLTIQRTQQEDSAVYLCASSLFLVGQQERSQYFGPGTRLLVL.